This TCR beta chain is drawn from a study of shared clonotypes between healthy human individuals. Study-wide findings and caveats: Only blood was sampled; tissue repertoires likely differ. Estimated richness values were generally larger in naive subsets than in memory subsets. Among a few donors, roughly 5% of naive CD4 clonotypes were found in common.

The CDR3 covers 17 residues. Germline-derived CDR1 and CDR2 are MNHEY and SMNVEV (reference sequence). Points on this clone: What it recognizes is unknown. Sequence at one end of the junction differs from germline and may be a read error.

Naive-designated CD8 cells lacked CD45RO, were positively enriched for CCR7, and omitted terminally differentiated effector memory CD45RA+ cells. Produced via immunoSEQ multiplex PCR; TCRdb's table is partial and in-frame only. The sample has around 610,000 clones, around 96% seen once; the top ten hold about 0.11%. The sequence derives from a woman aged 30 to 39 in good health. The rearrangement uses TRBV27 and TRBJ2-1, with TRBD2 as a possible D gene (7 bases). Sequenced sample: naive CD8+ T cells sorted from blood. The CDR3 region has the DNA TGTGCCAGCAGTCTATCGGGACTATCACGGAGGGGGGATGAGCAGTTCTTC. Its translation: CASSLSGLSRRGDEQFF.